This record covers a single TCR beta chain. This record belongs to a study of blood T cell repertoires in COVID-19. Study-wide context: The analysed material was cDNA or gDNA that came from T cells, B-cell-depleted T cells, or PBMCs.

In the original analysis: Estimated nucleated cell counts came from reference gene primer amplification. Profiling relied on immunoSEQ multiplex PCR, and the TCRdb table lists in-frame clones only, not all of them. D and trimming were read from the DNA, whereas the V and J calls and clone size are those reported in that table. Among about 30,000 clones, about 91% were seen once, and the ten largest hold approximately 24%. The ends were cut back, 5 bases at V and 2 bases at J, with 18 bases in the middle. This CDR3 region has 16 residues. Germline V gene data show CDR1 as GTSNPN and CDR2 as SVGIG (reference sequence).

The sample consisted of peripheral blood. The chain links TRBV30 to TRBJ1-4, with D perhaps matching TRBD1 (5 bases). The clonotype originates from a human donor in a cohort sampled during active COVID-19. The chain's CDR3 is CAWAPRGTQTNEKLFF. The CDR3, as DNA: TGTGCCTGGGCCCCTCGGGGGACCCAGACTAATGAAAAACTGTTTTTT.